This TCR beta chain stems from a study of somatic mutations in cytotoxic T cells in rheumatoid arthritis. Note on this clone: Its specificity is not known.

Germline lookup yields CDR1 SGHRS and CDR2 YFSETQ. The CDR3 extends over 14 amino acids. V was cut by 0 bases and J by 2 bases, with 9 bases left in between. Study-wide results and caveats: Unidentified antigens were the targets of the expanded CD8+ clones. The top CD8+ clone topped 20% of CD8+ cells in about an eighth of the 65 patients. An increase in CD8+ clonality with age was seen in rheumatoid arthritis patients but not in healthy controls. It was found that CD8+ T-cell clonality in rheumatoid arthritis patients did not differ significantly from that in age-matched healthy controls.

Profiling relied on immunoSEQ multiplex PCR, and the TCRdb table lists in-frame clones only, not all of them. The sample lists 19,000 or so clones; about 73% were seen once. This sequence originates from a woman aged 55-70 years in good health. The material sequenced was CD8+ T cells sorted from blood. The rearrangement links TRBV5-1 to TRBJ2-7, with D possibly being TRBD2 (6 bases). CDR3 residues: CASSLARGTYEQYF. For the CDR3, the DNA is TGCGCCAGCAGCTTGGCTCGGGGGACCTACGAGCAGTACTTC.